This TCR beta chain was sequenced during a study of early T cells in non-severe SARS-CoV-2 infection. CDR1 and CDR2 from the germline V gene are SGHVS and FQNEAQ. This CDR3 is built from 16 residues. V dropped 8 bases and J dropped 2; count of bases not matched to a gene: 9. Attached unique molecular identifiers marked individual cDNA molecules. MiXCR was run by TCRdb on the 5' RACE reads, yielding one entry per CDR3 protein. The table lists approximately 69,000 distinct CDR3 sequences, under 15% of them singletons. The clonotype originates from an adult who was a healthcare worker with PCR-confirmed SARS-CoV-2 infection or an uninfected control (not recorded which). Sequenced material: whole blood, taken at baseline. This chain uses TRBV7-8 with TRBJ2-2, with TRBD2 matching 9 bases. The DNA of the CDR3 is TGTGCCAGCCCGAAAACTAGCGGGCTAAACACCGGGGAGCTGTTTTTT. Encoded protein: CASPKTSGLNTGELFF.